These 19 T cell receptor beta chains originate from one sample sequenced in a study of blood T cell repertoires in COVID-19. TCRdb's copy holds only in-frame clones and misses some; the assay was immunoSEQ multiplex PCR. The table has fewer than 350,000 clones, under 95% seen once; the top ten hold roughly 2.1%. Sequenced input: PBMCs or T cells enriched from blood (not recorded which). The receptor source for this set is a woman in her 40s with acute COVID-19.

This clone was found once. V and J are TRBV5-1 and TRBJ2-3; TRBD1 matches 10 bases. The J segment lost 4 bases and the V segment lost 3 bases, leaving 11 bases of the junction unmatched. This CDR3 spans 17 amino acids. Germline assignment: CDR1 SGHRS and CDR2 YFSETQ. The CDR3 DNA sequence: TGCGCCAGCAGCTCCGGGACAGGGGCCGCAGGGGCAGATACGCAGTATTTT. It translates to CASSSGTGAAGADTQYF.

As for this clone: In the same sample, other DNA sequences code for this CDR3. The chain employs TRBV5-1 and TRBJ1-1, with 8 bases identical to TRBD1. V shed 3 bases, J shed 5 bases, and the junction held 6 bases outside the gene matches. The CDR3 runs to 14 residues. The germline CDR1 and CDR2 sequences are SGHRS and YFSETQ. CDR3 nucleotide sequence: TGCGCCAGCAGCTCTCAGGGGGCGGGTACTGAAGCTTTCTTT. Encoded protein: CASSSQGAGTEAFF. Complete variable domain (other parts from reference TRBV5-1 and TRBJ1-1): KAGVTQTPRYLIKTRGQQVTLSCSPISGHRSVSWYQQTPGQGLQFLFEYFSETQRNKGNFPGRFSGRQFSNSRSEMNVSTLELGDSALYLCASSSQGAGTEAFFGQGTRLTVV.

The chain couples TRBV7-7 to TRBJ2-5; D might be TRBD2 (7 bases). This CDR3 region has 16 residues. Germline CDR1 SSHAT, CDR2 FNYEAQ (reference sequence). The V and J ends lost 4 bases and 2 bases respectively, with 17 bases between them. This CDR3 is CASSYGGVGQQETQYF. In DNA form, the CDR3 reads TGTGCCAGCAGCTATGGGGGGGTCGGACAGCAAGAGACCCAGTACTTC.

With regard to this clone: The sample holds other DNA sequences that translate to the same CDR3. The chain couples TRBV4-2 to TRBJ2-6; D uncertain. V gave up 0 bases and J gave up 0 bases, with 6 bases separating them. Germline V gene data show CDR1 as LGHNA and CDR2 as YNFKEQ. This CDR3 has 16 amino acids. The CDR3 reads CASSQDLSSGANVLTF. CDR3 nucleotide sequence: TGTGCCAGCAGCCAAGATCTAAGCTCTGGGGCCAACGTCCTGACTTTC.

The gene calls are TRBV9 and TRBJ1-2, with 12 bases fitting TRBD1. CDR1 is SGDLS and CDR2 is YYNGEE in the germline V gene. The V gene end was trimmed by 1 base and the J gene end by 3 bases; junction bases not matched to a gene: 10. The CDR3 contains 18 residues. In DNA, the CDR3 is TGTGCCAGCAGCGTACGGGACAGGGGGCCCCCACCCTACTATGGCTACACCTTC. It specifies CASSVRDRGPPPYYGYTF.

The count of this clone is one. The rearrangement uses TRBV7-8 and TRBJ1-2; 8 bases fit TRBD1. Germline trimming cut 1 base from V and 2 bases from J; bases unmatched to any gene: 6. The germline V gene has CDR1 SGHVS and CDR2 FQNEAQ. CDR3 length equals 16 residues. In DNA form, the CDR3 reads TGTGCCAGCAGCTTAGTACAGGGGACAGGCAACTATGGCTACACCTTC. It translates to CASSLVQGTGNYGYTF.

V and J are TRBV11-2 and TRBJ1-2, with D uncertain. Trimming cost V 1 base and J 4 bases, with 10 bases left between them. Germline CDR1 and CDR2: SGHAT and FQNNGV. The CDR3 runs to 14 residues. CDR3 sequence reads: CASSLAGRTYGYTF. CDR3 bases: TGTGCCAGCAGCTTAGCGGGGAGGACCTATGGCTACACCTTC.

A single count supports this clone. This chain links TRBV5-1 with TRBJ2-1, with 7 bases fitting TRBD1. V lost 4 bases, J lost 2 bases, and 3 bases stayed unmatched. The CDR3 is 14 amino acids. Germline V gives CDR1 SGHRS, CDR2 YFSETQ. The CDR3 nucleotides read TGCGCCAGCAGCCGACAGGGCCCCTACAATGAGCAGTTCTTC. Translation: CASSRQGPYNEQFF.

The genes are TRBV7-2 and TRBJ2-2, with 8 bases identical to TRBD2. V shed 3 bases and J 2 bases; nucleotides not matched to a gene: 5. The CDR3 covers 16 residues. The germline gives CDR1 SGHTA, CDR2 FQGNSA. The CDR3 DNA follows: TGTGCCAGCAGCTTCGGTACTAGCGGTAACACCGGGGAGCTGTTTTTT. Translated: CASSFGTSGNTGELFF.

The chain couples TRBV7-9 to TRBJ1-2; 7 bases match TRBD1. CDR1 is SEHNR, CDR2 FQNEAQ, per germline (reference sequence). CDR3 length: 14 amino acids. J was trimmed by 5 bases and V by 5 bases; bases with no gene match: 8. The CDR3 nucleotides read TGTGCCAGCAGCCCCAGCCAGGGGGAGTATGGCTACACCTTC. Encoded protein: CASSPSQGEYGYTF.

The rearrangement links TRBV2 to TRBJ2-1; D call uncertain. Between the trimmed V and J ends, which lost 6 bases and 5 bases, there was a span of 8 bases. The germline V gene encodes CDR1 SNHLY and CDR2 FYNNEI. This CDR3 is built from 12 residues. CDR3 nucleotide sequence: TGTGCCAGCAGGGCCCAGAACAATGAGCAGTTCTTC. Translation gives CASRAQNNEQFF.

The chain recombines TRBV13 with TRBJ2-5; D perhaps matches TRBD1 (5 bases). CDR3 length equals 13 residues. V was shortened by 5 bases and J by 9 bases, with 16 bases between the two germline ends. Looked up from germline, CDR1 is PRHDT and CDR2 is FYEKMQ (reference sequence). Written as DNA, the CDR3 is TGTGCCAGCAGCCTGCGGCAGGGTAGGGCCCAGTACTTC. Encoded protein: CASSLRQGRAQYF.

The J gene is TRBJ2-5, the V gene TRBV2; 7 bases line up with TRBD2. V trimming: 2 bases; J trimming: 3 bases; junction bases outside the gene matches: 6. The CDR3 totals 15 residues. Germline loops: CDR1 SNHLY, CDR2 FYNNEI. The CDR3 bases are TGTGCCAGCAGTGAAAATCCCGGGAGGAAAGAGACCCAGTACTTC. Protein sequence: CASSENPGRKETQYF.

The J gene is TRBJ1-3, the V gene TRBV19, with 10 nucleotides matching TRBD1. Germline V gene lookup returns CDR1 LNHDA and CDR2 SQIVND (reference sequence). The trim removed 3 bases at V and 8 bases at J, leaving 7 bases unmatched. The CDR3 covers 15 residues. CDR3 DNA: TGTGCCAGTAGTATTATAGGACAGGGGGATTACACCATATATTTT. This translates into CASSIIGQGDYTIYF. The entire variable domain, with the rest obtained from reference TRBV19 and TRBJ1-3, is as follows: DGGITQSPKYLFRKEGQNVTLSCEQNLNHDAMYWYRQDPGQGLRLIYYSQIVNDFQKGDIAEGYSVSREKKESFPLTVTSAQKNPTAFYLCASSIIGQGDYTIYFGEGSWLTVV.

The V gene is TRBV13, the J gene TRBJ2-7, with D possibly matching TRBD2 (7 bases). This CDR3 spans 14 amino acids. Trimming pared 5 bases from V and 5 bases from J, leaving 16 bases between. Germline CDR1 is PRHDT and CDR2 is FYEKMQ (reference sequence). As DNA, the CDR3 is TGTGCCAGCAGCCAGGTAGGGGGAGGGAACGAGCAGTACTTC. Translation: CASSQVGGGNEQYF.

The rearrangement joins TRBV5-5 to TRBJ1-2, with 9 bases fitting TRBD1. Germline CDR1 reads SGHKS; CDR2 reads YYEKEE (reference sequence). V was clipped by 4 bases and J by 7 bases; unmatched bases: 5. This CDR3 has 13 amino acids. CDR3 region: CASSPATGGGYTF. CDR3 in DNA: TGTGCCAGCAGCCCAGCGACAGGGGGTGGCTACACCTTC.

This chain joins TRBV24-1 and TRBJ2-1; TRBD2 aligns across 13 bases. The CDR3 covers 16 residues. After removal of 10 bases from V and 0 bases from J, the junction contained 5 bases not matched to a gene. The germline V gene encodes CDR1 KGHDR and CDR2 SFDVKD. The CDR3 bases are TGTGCCACAGGACTAGCGGGAGATAGCTCCTACAATGAGCAGTTCTTC. This translates into CATGLAGDSSYNEQFF.

The chain joins TRBV18 to TRBJ1-1; D not resolved. The CDR3 runs 14 residues. Trimming stripped 6 bases from V and 1 base from J, with 12 bases between. Germline loops: CDR1 KGHSH, CDR2 LQKENI. Here the CDR3 reads CASSATSSNTEAFF. The CDR3 DNA reads as TGTGCCAGCTCTGCGACTTCTTCGAACACTGAAGCTTTCTTT.

CDR3 coding DNA: TGTGCCAGCAGCACCCTCCCGGGACTAGCGGGAGTCGGGCAGTTCTTC. It translates to CASSTLPGLAGVGQFF. This chain joins TRBV9 and TRBJ2-1; TRBD2 agrees at 14 bases. The CDR3 has 16 amino acids. V trimming: 4 bases; J trimming: 12 bases; junction bases outside the gene matches: 12. Germline values: CDR1 SGDLS, CDR2 YYNGEE.